This T cell receptor beta chain was captured by sequencing in a study of cytomegalovirus exposure and HLA in healthy donors. Study results and limitations: Only CMV serostatus was available as immune exposure information. Researchers catalogued approximately 160 TCR beta chains as cytomegalovirus-associated.

The germline CDR1 and CDR2 sequences are GTSNPN and SVGIG (reference sequence). CDR3 size: 13 residues. After removal of 4 bases from V and 6 bases from J, the junction contained 5 bases not matched to a gene. Healthy individuals who donated bone marrow served as the donors. While unrecorded immune exposures were likely, the donors were nominally healthy when sampled. To note about this clone: No antigen is known for it.

PCR amplification relied on 60 Vbeta primers (plus 13 Jbeta primers). Sequencing used immunoSEQ multiplex PCR; TCRdb keeps in-frame clones, though not all of them. The profile shows under 200,000 clones, about two thirds of them singletons. The sample consisted of PBMCs. The V and J genes are TRBV30 and TRBJ2-2, with TRBD2 matching 7 bases. The clonotype originates from a woman between 18 and 29 years old in good health and CMV-seropositive. The CDR3 protein is CAWNRAGPGELFF. The CDR3 region has the DNA TGTGCCTGGAATCGAGCGGGGCCCGGGGAGCTGTTTTTT. The entire variable domain, with the rest obtained from reference TRBV30 and TRBJ2-2, is as follows: SQTIHQWPATLVQPVGSPLSLECTVEGTSNPNLYWYRQAAGRGLQLLFYSVGIGQISSEVPQNLSASRPQDRQFILSSKKLLLSDSGFYLCAWNRAGPGELFFGEGSRLTVL.